These 3 T cell receptor beta chains were all obtained from the same sample, sequenced in a study of vaccination and CD4 T cells after COVID-19. Treatment specified: roughly 10-day PBMC culture with coronavirus spike peptide pools or control peptides (ViraFEST assay). No antigen has been assigned to these receptors. An Oncomine TCR Beta short-read assay was used to sequence the DNA from cultured CD4+ T cells. TCRdb ran MiXCR on the PCR reads and lists one entry per CDR3 protein. The sample carries some 17,000 distinct CDR3 sequences, around 43% recorded once. Source: CD4+ T cells from blood, cultured in vitro, taken before SARS-CoV-2 vaccination. The receptors here all came from a human donor who received a COVID-19 vaccine.

The genes are TRBV10-3 and TRBJ1-5; D remains unclear. This CDR3 region has 13 residues. Germline assignment: CDR1 ENHRY and CDR2 SYGVKD. Trimming removed 4 bases from V and 5 bases from J, with 9 bases in between. In nucleotides, the CDR3 is TGTGCCATCAGTGGGAAGGAGGATCAGCCCCAGCATTTT. It is translated as CAISGKEDQPQHF.

This clonotype has just a few counts. The rearrangement links TRBV10-1 to TRBJ2-1; no clear D. This CDR3 is 12 amino acids long. Germline CDR1 WNHNN, CDR2 SYGVQD (reference sequence). V gave up 3 bases and J gave up 9 bases, with 9 bases separating them. CDR3 region: CASSEGYTEQFF. Here the CDR3 DNA reads TGCGCCAGCAGTGAAGGGTATACTGAGCAGTTCTTC.

This clonotype was counted only a few times. The CDR3 loop reads CSARDSLTDTQYF. CDR3 nucleotide sequence: TGCAGTGCTCGGGACAGCCTCACAGATACGCAGTATTTT. The chain employs TRBV20-1 and TRBJ2-3; 7 bases are a match to TRBD1. Germline V CDR1 and CDR2: DFQATT, SNEGSKA (reference sequence). V shed 5 bases, J shed 2 bases, and the junction held 4 bases outside the gene matches. This CDR3 comprises 13 residues.